What follows are 25 T cell receptor beta chains derived from one specimen sequenced in a study of tumor-infiltrating lymphocytes in primary liver carcinoma. The template, about 500 ng total RNA, yielded TCR beta cDNA made with a constant-region primer. A slightly modified ARM-PCR protocol with three nested multiplex PCR rounds produced these TCR beta libraries. A C-beta reverse primer and TRBV1-TRBV30 forward primers served in each of the first two PCR rounds, at approximately 10 cycles apiece. TCRdb reprocessed the multiplex PCR reads with MiXCR, giving one entry per CDR3 protein. The profile shows 120,000 or so distinct CDR3 sequences, about 68% of them singletons. Unsorted bulk tissue, roughly 19-33 mg of it, served as the source for co-extraction of RNA and DNA. The sequencing input was liver tumor tissue from sampling region 1. Subset meaning: tumor region T1, superior pole. The receptor set was obtained from a woman in her fifties or sixties with primary liver carcinoma and hepatitis B virus infection.

Notes on this clonotype: Because the CDR3 is missing its conserved closing phenylalanine or tryptophan, this is likely a read error. V is TRBV29-1 and J is TRBJ2-1; D is uncertain. Germline loops: CDR1 SQVTM, CDR2 ANQGSEA. The CDR3 runs to 11 residues. The CDR3 loop is CSVESVREQFL. The CDR3 region has the DNA TGCAGTGTTGAGTCGGTCCGGGAGCAGTTCTTA.

Comments on this clonotype: This may come from a read error, since a much larger clone is one base off. It is likely a read error, because the conserved phenylalanine at the end of the CDR3 is missing. The gene calls are TRBV6-5 and TRBJ2-7, with D maybe TRBD2 (6 bases). Germline loops: CDR1 MNHEY, CDR2 SVGAGI. V was cut by 6 bases and J by 1 base, with 13 bases left in between. This CDR3 is built from 14 residues. CDR3 loop: CASRRLEGSYEQYL. CDR3 in DNA: TGTGCCAGCAGGAGACTAGAAGGGTCCTACGAGCAGTACCTC.

This chain uses TRBV28 with TRBJ1-5; 9 nucleotides agree with TRBD1. Germline V gene sequence: CDR1 MDHEN, CDR2 SYDVKM. This CDR3 region has 17 residues. V trimming: 10 bases; J trimming: 4 bases; junction bases outside the gene matches: 17. The CDR3 spells CAKVGTGPTVRNQPQHF. In nucleotides, the CDR3 is TGTGCCAAGGTCGGGACAGGGCCGACCGTAAGGAATCAGCCCCAGCATTTT.

Details on this clonotype: Given a much more abundant clone one base away, this may be a read error. No conserved phenylalanine or tryptophan ends this CDR3, so it is likely a read error. The rearrangement uses TRBV5-1 and TRBJ2-1, with TRBD2 identical over 7 bases. The CDR3 extends over 16 amino acids. V lost 0 bases, J lost 8 bases, and 11 bases stayed unmatched. The germline V gene has CDR1 SGHRS and CDR2 YFSETQ. CDR3 residues: CASSLEGEGTLDEQFL. CDR3 in DNA: TGCGCCAGCAGCTTGGAAGGGGAGGGCACTTTGGATGAGCAGTTCCTC.

This clonotype was detected ten times or more. The rearrangement links TRBV4-1 to TRBJ1-4; no reliable D call. CDR3 length: 13 amino acids. Trimming stripped 3 bases from V and 5 bases from J, with 7 bases between. Germline CDR1 and CDR2: MGHRA and YSYEKL. In nucleotides, the CDR3 is TGCGCCAGCAGCCATTTGGGAAATGAAAAACTGTTTTTT. Encoded protein: CASSHLGNEKLFF.

This clonotype was counted ten times or more. J is TRBJ1-2 and V is TRBV29-1; D possibly corresponds to TRBD1 (6 bases). The V end lost 4 bases, the J end lost 4 bases, and 28 bases lay between the germline ends. Germline CDR1 reads SQVTM; CDR2 reads ANQGSEA. The CDR3 has 18 residues. Here the CDR3 DNA reads TGCAGCGTTGCCCAGGTGCAGGGGATAGGACGAGGGAGCTATGGCTACACCTTC. Translating gives CSVAQVQGIGRGSYGYTF.

Concerning this clonotype itself: Its ends do not fully match the called genes, so a read error is possible. The chain is built from TRBV29-1 and TRBJ1-5, with 9 bases aligning to TRBD1. The germline CDR1 and CDR2 sequences are SQVTM and ANQGSEA. This CDR3 contains 12 residues. The CDR3 region is CSIRTGDQPQHF. The CDR3 DNA reads TGCAGCATTCGGACAGGGGATCAGCCCCAGCACTTT.

About this clonotype itself: The junction shows a germline mismatch at one end, possibly a read error. DNA of the CDR3: TGTGCCAGCAGTCCAGGGACATCGAACATCGGGGAGCTGTTTTTT. This encodes CASSPGTSNIGELFF. The gene calls are TRBV6-4 and TRBJ2-2; D possibly corresponds to TRBD1 (6 bases). Germline V gene sequence: CDR1 MRHNA, CDR2 SNTAGT. The CDR3 has 15 residues.

The table lists this clonotype with a count of one. V usage is TRBV28 and J usage is TRBJ1-4, with a possible D match to TRBD1 (5 bases). The V gene lost 4 bases and the J gene lost 10 bases, with 16 bases spanning the gap. Looked up from germline, CDR1 is MDHEN and CDR2 is SYDVKM. This CDR3 region has 14 residues. CDR3 DNA sequence: TGTGCCAGCAGTTCGACGGTCAGGGAAAGAAAACTGTTTTTT. Encoded protein: CASSSTVRERKLFF.

This clonotype showed up many times. The chain couples TRBV4-2 to TRBJ1-4; D is unresolved. Trimming left V 5 bases short and J 0 bases short, with 10 bases between. CDR1 and CDR2 (germline): LGHNA, YNFKEQ. The CDR3 is made up of 15 amino acids. The DNA for the CDR3 is TGTGCCAGCAGCGCTCTACAGTCAACTAATGAAAAACTGTTTTTT. Translated: CASSALQSTNEKLFF.

This clonotype has at least ten counts. The J gene is TRBJ2-5, the V gene TRBV5-6; a possible D gene is TRBD2 (5 bases). Germline CDR1 reads SGHDT; CDR2 reads YYEEEE. V was trimmed by 0 bases and J by 5 bases, leaving 17 bases between them. CDR3 length: 16 amino acids. This CDR3 is CASSLDRGTWDETQYF. CDR3 sequence (DNA): TGTGCCAGCAGCTTGGATCGGGGTACTTGGGATGAGACCCAGTACTTC.

The chain carries TRBV12-3 or TRBV12-4 and TRBJ2-5; weak D call: TRBD2 (6 bases). V was shortened by 8 bases and J by 2 bases, with 12 bases between the two germline ends. The length of the CDR3 is 13 residues. The CDR3 nucleotides are TGTGCCAGCGGGAGGCTTGCGCAAGAGACCCAGTACTTC. As protein: CASGRLAQETQYF.

This clonotype was detected ten times or more. J is TRBJ2-1 and V is TRBV6-2 or TRBV6-3, with D uncertain. Looked up from germline, CDR1 is MNHEY and CDR2 is SVGEGT. The CDR3 totals 15 residues. Trimming took 5 bases from V and 4 from J, leaving 15 bases between them. The CDR3 DNA sequence: TGTGCCAGCAGTAACGGGTTTTACATTTACAATGAGCAGTTCTTC. Translated, it gives CASSNGFYIYNEQFF.

This clonotype was picked up many times. The chain employs TRBV6-5 and TRBJ2-3; no definite D call. Germline V lookup: CDR1 MNHEY, CDR2 SVGAGI. V was pared by 0 bases and J by 0 bases, with 10 bases between. This CDR3 is built from 16 residues. CDR3 loop: CASSYSVGSSTDTQYF. The DNA of the CDR3 is TGTGCCAGCAGTTACTCTGTAGGATCTAGCACAGATACGCAGTATTTT.

As regards this clonotype: The germline gene is not matched at one end of the junction; a read error may be the cause. This chain connects TRBV28 to TRBJ2-1; a possible D gene is TRBD2 (6 bases). CDR1 and CDR2 (germline): MDHEN, SYDVKM. This CDR3 has 14 amino acids. This CDR3 is CATSLSGVANEQSF. The CDR3 nucleotides read TGTGCCACCTCCTTGTCGGGAGTTGCCAATGAGCAGTCCTTC. Full variable domain (rest looked up from reference TRBV28 and TRBJ2-1): DVKVTQSSRYLVKRTGEKVFLECVQDMDHENMFWYRQDPGLGLRLIYFSYDVKMKEKGDIPEGYSVSREKKERFSLILESASTNQTSMYLCATSLSGVANEQSFGPGTRLTVL.

This chain links TRBV11-2 with TRBJ2-7, with TRBD1 as a possible D gene (6 bases). Germline lookup yields CDR1 SGHAT and CDR2 FQNNGV. The CDR3 is 17 residues long. V lost 6 bases and J lost 3, with 24 bases in between. The CDR3: CASSHEKSTGFGYEQYF. The CDR3 DNA reads as TGTGCCAGCAGTCATGAGAAATCGACAGGTTTCGGCTACGAGCAGTACTTC.

Note on this clonotype: A junction boundary mismatches the germline segment, possibly from a read error. The chain carries TRBV4-2 and TRBJ2-5, with 14 bases identical to TRBD2. CDR1 and CDR2 (germline): LGHNA, YNFKEQ. The CDR3 loop spans 16 amino acids. The CDR3 bases are TGTGGCAGCAGCCACAGACTAGCGGGAGGGAAAGAGACCCAGTACTTC. Translating gives CGSSHRLAGGKETQYF.

Of note for this clonotype: Being one base from a much bigger clone, this may be a read error. The rearrangement uses TRBV6-2 or TRBV6-3 and TRBJ2-1, with D hard to call. CDR3 length: 12 residues. Looked up from germline, CDR1 is MNHEY and CDR2 is SVGEGT. The CDR3 nucleotides read TGTGCCAGCAGTTATCAAGTATCTTCCTCAGTCTTC. As protein: CASSYQVSSSVF.

Only a few counts were recorded for this clonotype. This could be a read error, since a much larger clone is one nucleotide away. The V gene is TRBV29-1, the J gene TRBJ2-7; 8 nucleotides agree with TRBD2. Germline CDR1 reads SQVTM; CDR2 reads ANQGSEA. With 4 bases clipped from V and 6 bases from J, the junction kept 8 bases outside the gene matches. CDR3 length: 13 residues. CDR3 nucleotide sequence: TGCAGCGTTGGACCGGGACTAGGGAGCGAGCAGTACTTC. It yields the protein CSVGPGLGSEQYF.

This clonotype was found many times. This rearrangement joins TRBV12-3 or TRBV12-4 to TRBJ2-6; 9 nucleotides match TRBD2. V was clipped by 8 bases and J by 0 bases; unmatched bases: 5. There are 16 residues in the CDR3. The chain's CDR3 is CASQLAGNSGANVLTF. CDR3 nucleotides: TGTGCCAGCCAGCTAGCGGGAAACTCTGGGGCCAACGTCCTGACTTTC.

This clonotype is medium-sized (0.01 to 0.1%) in the sample. The gene calls are TRBV12-3 or TRBV12-4 and TRBJ1-3; TRBD1 matches 7 bases. The V and J ends lost 3 bases and 4 bases, in that order; junction bases with no gene match: 3. The CDR3 totals 14 residues. CDR3 loop: CASSFRQGGNTIYF. CDR3 nucleotide sequence: TGTGCCAGCAGTTTCCGACAGGGCGGAAACACCATATATTTT.

This clonotype was recorded many times. V gene TRBV29-1 combines with J gene TRBJ2-2, with 8 bases lining up with TRBD1. Unmatched junction bases numbered 1, after V lost 6 bases and J lost 4 bases. The CDR3 is 12 amino acids. CDR1 SQVTM and CDR2 ANQGSEA come from the germline V gene. The CDR3 here is CSVGQGTGELFF. CDR3 bases: TGCAGCGTCGGACAGGGCACCGGGGAGCTGTTTTTT.

In regard to this clonotype: Possible read error: a much larger clone is one base away. Without the conserved terminal phenylalanine or tryptophan, this CDR3 likely stems from a read error. This chain links TRBV6-5 with TRBJ1-2; TRBD1 matches 7 bases. The germline CDR1 and CDR2 sequences are MNHEY and SVGAGI. CDR3 size: 13 residues. V shed 2 bases, J shed 10 bases, and the junction held 7 bases outside the gene matches. The CDR3 protein is CASSYDRVPPYTL. As DNA, the CDR3 is TGTGCCAGCAGTTACGACAGGGTTCCTCCCTACACCCTC.

A word on this clonotype: The CDR3 does not close with the conserved phenylalanine or tryptophan, likely indicating a read error. V usage is TRBV29-1 and J usage is TRBJ2-5, with TRBD1 matching 10 bases. CDR1 is SQVTM and CDR2 is ANQGSEA in the germline V gene. CDR3 length equals 13 residues. J lost 4 bases, V lost 3 bases, and 2 bases had no gene match. CDR3 nucleotide sequence: TGCAGCGTTGAGACAGGGGGCGCAGAGACCCAGTACTCC. Translating it yields CSVETGGAETQYS.

This rearrangement joins TRBV5-1 to TRBJ2-1; the D is unclear. The V end was cut by 3 bases, the J end by 7 bases, with 11 bases between. The germline V gene encodes CDR1 SGHRS and CDR2 YFSETQ. CDR3 length equals 13 residues. The CDR3 region is CASSSNSRNEQFF. In nucleotides, the CDR3 is TGCGCCAGCAGCTCCAACTCACGTAATGAGCAGTTCTTC.